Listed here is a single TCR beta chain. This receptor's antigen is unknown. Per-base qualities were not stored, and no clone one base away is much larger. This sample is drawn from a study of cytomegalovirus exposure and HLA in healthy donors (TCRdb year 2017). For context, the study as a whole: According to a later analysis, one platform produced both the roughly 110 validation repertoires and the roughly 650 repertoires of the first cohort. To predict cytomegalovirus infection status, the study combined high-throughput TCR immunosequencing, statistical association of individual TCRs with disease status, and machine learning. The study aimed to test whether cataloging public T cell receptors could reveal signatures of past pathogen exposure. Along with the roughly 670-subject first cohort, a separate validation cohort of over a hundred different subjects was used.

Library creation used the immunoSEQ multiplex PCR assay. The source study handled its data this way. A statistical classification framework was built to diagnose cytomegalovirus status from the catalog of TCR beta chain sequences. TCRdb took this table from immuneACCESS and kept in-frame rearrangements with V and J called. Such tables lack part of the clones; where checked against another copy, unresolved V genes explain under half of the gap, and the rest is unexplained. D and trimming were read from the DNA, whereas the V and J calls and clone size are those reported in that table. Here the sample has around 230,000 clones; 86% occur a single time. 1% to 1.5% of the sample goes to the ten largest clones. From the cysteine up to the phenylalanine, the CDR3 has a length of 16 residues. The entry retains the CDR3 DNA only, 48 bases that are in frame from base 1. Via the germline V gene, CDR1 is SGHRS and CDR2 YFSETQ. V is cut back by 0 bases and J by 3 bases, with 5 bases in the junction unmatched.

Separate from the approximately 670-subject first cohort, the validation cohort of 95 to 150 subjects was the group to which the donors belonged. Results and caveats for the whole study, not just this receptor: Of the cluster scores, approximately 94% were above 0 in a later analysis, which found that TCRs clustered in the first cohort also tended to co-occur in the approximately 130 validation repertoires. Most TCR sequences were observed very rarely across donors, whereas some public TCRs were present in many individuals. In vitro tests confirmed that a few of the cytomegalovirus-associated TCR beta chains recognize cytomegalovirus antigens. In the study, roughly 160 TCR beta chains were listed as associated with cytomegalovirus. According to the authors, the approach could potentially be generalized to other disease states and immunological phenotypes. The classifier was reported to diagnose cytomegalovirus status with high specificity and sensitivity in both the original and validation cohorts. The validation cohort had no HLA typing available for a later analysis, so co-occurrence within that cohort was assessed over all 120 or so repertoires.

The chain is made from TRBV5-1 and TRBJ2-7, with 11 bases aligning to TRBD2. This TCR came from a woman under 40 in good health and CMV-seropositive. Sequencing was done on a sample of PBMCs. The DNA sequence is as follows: TGCGCCAGCAGCTTGGATCCACTAGCGGGAGACTACGAGCAGTACTTC. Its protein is CASSLDPLAGDYEQYF. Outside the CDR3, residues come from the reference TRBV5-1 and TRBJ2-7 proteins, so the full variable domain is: KAGVTQTPRYLIKTRGQQVTLSCSPISGHRSVSWYQQTPGQGLQFLFEYFSETQRNKGNFPGRFSGRQFSNSRSEMNVSTLELGDSALYLCASSLDPLAGDYEQYFGPGTRLTVT.